This is a list of T cell receptor beta chains from one sample in a study of blood T cell repertoires in COVID-19. The data were produced by immunoSEQ multiplex PCR, yet TCRdb's version contains in-frame clones alone and is incomplete. There are about 320,000 clones in the sample; over 85% occur only once, and 2.6% lies in the top ten. Sequencing was done on a sample of PBMCs or T cells enriched from blood (not recorded which). The receptors come from a man aged 60 to 75 who had recovered from COVID-19. Both conserved end residues are part of each CDR3. A D gene is named only where the DNA matches it firmly. For some rows the clone size is stated as once, few or many, or as a class when expanded; others skip it.

D: TRBD1
size: NA
V: TRBV9
J: TRBJ1-5
DNA: TGTGCCAGCAGCGAGAACGGACAGGAATATCAGCCCCAGCATTTT
CDR3: CASSENGQEYQPQHF

D: NA
size: NA
V: TRBV7-2
J: TRBJ2-1
DNA: TGTGCCAGCAGCTTAGTGGGCGGGGATGAGCAGTTCTTC
CDR3: CASSLVGGDEQFF

D: TRBD1
size: NA
V: TRBV18
J: TRBJ1-2
DNA: TGTGCCAGCTCCTCGGGACAGAATCGTGGCTACACCTTC
CDR3: CASSSGQNRGYTF

D: NA
size: NA
V: TRBV30
J: TRBJ1-5
DNA: TGTGCCTGGTCGGAGGGAAGCAATCAGCCCCAGCATTTT
CDR3: CAWSEGSNQPQHF

D: TRBD1
size: once
V: TRBV4-3
J: TRBJ1-6
DNA: TGCGCCAGCAGCCTGACAGGGGCTAATTCACCCCTCCACTTT
CDR3: CASSLTGANSPLHF

D: NA
size: NA
V: TRBV18
J: TRBJ2-1
DNA: TGTGCCAGCTCACCAGGACAAGCAGTGGAGCAGTTCTTC
CDR3: CASSPGQAVEQFF

D: NA
size: NA
V: TRBV6-5
J: TRBJ1-4
DNA: TGTGCCAGCACTCCGACGTTGGAGCCCTATGAAAAACTGTTTTTT
CDR3: CASTPTLEPYEKLFF

D: TRBD1
size: NA
V: TRBV9
J: TRBJ2-1
DNA: TGTGCCAGCAGCGTCCTTGTGGGGACAGCCGATCTGAGCTCCTACAATGAGCAGTTCTTC
CDR3: CASSVLVGTADLSSYNEQFF

D: NA
size: NA
V: TRBV6-4
J: TRBJ1-5
DNA: TGTGCCAGCCGAAAGCCGGGTCAGTGCAATCAGCCCCAGCATTTT
CDR3: CASRKPGQCNQPQHF

D: NA
size: NA
V: TRBV2
J: TRBJ1-1
DNA: TGTGCCAGCAGTGAACGGGTTATCATGAACACTGAAGCTTTCTTT
CDR3: CASSERVIMNTEAFF

D: NA
size: NA
V: TRBV30
J: TRBJ1-5
DNA: TGTGCCTGGAGTGCAGGTACCAATCAGCCCCAGCATTTT
CDR3: CAWSAGTNQPQHF

D: TRBD2
size: few
V: TRBV24-1
J: TRBJ2-1
DNA: TGTGCCACCAGTGCGGGAGGGCCCAATGAGCAGTTCTTC
CDR3: CATSAGGPNEQFF

D: TRBD2
size: NA
V: TRBV2
J: TRBJ2-5
DNA: TGTGCCAGCCGAGGGATACTCGCGGGGGGGCGAGAGACCCAGTACTTC
CDR3: CASRGILAGGRETQYF

D: TRBD1
size: NA
V: TRBV19
J: TRBJ1-4
DNA: TGTGCCAGTAGTAAGACAGGGTATACTGAAAAACTGTTTTTT
CDR3: CASSKTGYTEKLFF

D: TRBD2
size: once
V: TRBV7-9
J: TRBJ2-6
DNA: TGTGCCAGCAGCTTCCGGACTAGCGGGAGGGCACGTGGGGCCAACGTCCTGACTTTC
CDR3: CASSFRTSGRARGANVLTF

D: TRBD1
size: NA
V: TRBV19
J: TRBJ1-5
DNA: TGTGCCAGTAGTATGTGGCAGGGGGACCAGCCCCAGCATTTT
CDR3: CASSMWQGDQPQHF

D: TRBD1
size: NA
V: TRBV5-5
J: TRBJ1-1
DNA: TGTGCCAGCAGCGTGGGGGACAGGGGGAACACTGAAGCTTTCTTT
CDR3: CASSVGDRGNTEAFF

D: TRBD2
size: NA
V: TRBV5-1
J: TRBJ2-2
DNA: TGCGCCAGCAGCTTGGGGCGGACTAGCGGGGGGAGATCGAACACCGGGGAGCTGTTTTTT
CDR3: CASSLGRTSGGRSNTGELFF

D: NA
size: NA
V: TRBV7-9
J: TRBJ2-2
DNA: TGTGCCAGCAGCTTAGCTGCCTGGCTAGGTGGGGAGCTGTTTTTT
CDR3: CASSLAAWLGGELFF

D: NA
size: NA
V: TRBV20-1
J: TRBJ1-3
DNA: TGCAGTGTAAATACCCGGGGCACCATATATTTT
CDR3: CSVNTRGTIYF

D: TRBD2
size: NA
V: TRBV7-8
J: TRBJ2-3
DNA: TGTGCCAGCAGCCCCCTCCCTGCGGGGGGACTAGATACGCAGTATTTT
CDR3: CASSPLPAGGLDTQYF

D: TRBD1
size: NA
V: TRBV2
J: TRBJ1-2
DNA: TGTGCCAGCACTGAAGTGGGGGACAGGGGAGGTTATGGCTACACCTTC
CDR3: CASTEVGDRGGYGYTF

D: TRBD1
size: NA
V: TRBV7-2
J: TRBJ1-1
DNA: TGTGCCAGCAGCCTCAGGGGGATGAACACTGAAGCTTTCTTT
CDR3: CASSLRGMNTEAFF

D: NA
size: NA
V: TRBV11-1
J: TRBJ1-1
DNA: TGTGCCAGCAGCTCCCAGGGAGGCTCGACTGAAGCTTTCTTT
CDR3: CASSSQGGSTEAFF

D: NA
size: NA
V: TRBV7-9
J: TRBJ2-2
DNA: TGTGCCAGCAGCTTGGGACATCTCACCGGGGAGCTGTTTTTT
CDR3: CASSLGHLTGELFF

D: NA
size: NA
V: TRBV2
J: TRBJ1-4
DNA: TGTGCCAGCAGCGGGACAAAGACTAATGAAAAACTGTTTTTT
CDR3: CASSGTKTNEKLFF

D: NA
size: NA
V: TRBV30
J: TRBJ2-1
DNA: TGTGCCTGGAGTGTAATGGGACTTACTGTTGAGCAGTTCTTC
CDR3: CAWSVMGLTVEQFF

D: NA
size: NA
V: TRBV18
J: TRBJ1-1
DNA: TGTGCCAGCTTCCAGGGTGGCACTGAAGCTTTCTTT
CDR3: CASFQGGTEAFF

D: NA
size: NA
V: TRBV24-1
J: TRBJ2-1
DNA: TGTGCCACCAGTGATTTCCGGGGAGTCTCCTACAATGAGCAGTTCTTC
CDR3: CATSDFRGVSYNEQFF

D: NA
size: NA
V: TRBV18
J: TRBJ1-2
DNA: TGTGCCAGCTCACGGGGCAGCCACTATGGCTACACCTTC
CDR3: CASSRGSHYGYTF

D: NA
size: NA
V: TRBV5-1
J: TRBJ2-7
DNA: TGCGCCAGCAGCTTGGCTATTCGGACAGAAGGTACCCACGAGCAGTACTTC
CDR3: CASSLAIRTEGTHEQYF

D: NA
size: NA
V: TRBV25-1
J: TRBJ1-3
DNA: TGTGCCAGCAGTGAACGGACTGGAGTGCTTTTGAACACCATATATTTT
CDR3: CASSERTGVLLNTIYF

D: NA
size: NA
V: TRBV11-3
J: TRBJ2-7
DNA: TGTGCCAGCAGCGCGATGGGCCACGAGCAGTACTTC
CDR3: CASSAMGHEQYF

D: TRBD2
size: NA
V: TRBV28
J: TRBJ2-1
DNA: TGTGCCAGCAGTTTGCTAGCGGGGTCCTACAATGAGCAGTTCTTC
CDR3: CASSLLAGSYNEQFF

D: NA
size: NA
V: TRBV12-3/TRBV12-4
J: TRBJ2-1
DNA: TGTGCCAGCAGTTTAGCTGGAGGGAATGAGCAGTTCTTC
CDR3: CASSLAGGNEQFF

D: TRBD2
size: NA
V: TRBV5-4
J: TRBJ2-7
DNA: TGTGCCAGCAGCTTGGCATCGGGGGGAGAGCAGTACTTC
CDR3: CASSLASGGEQYF

D: NA
size: NA
V: TRBV6-5
J: TRBJ1-1
DNA: TGTGCCAGCATCCCGACCGGCGGGGCGAACACTGAAGCTTTCTTT
CDR3: CASIPTGGANTEAFF

D: NA
size: NA
V: TRBV7-2
J: TRBJ1-1
DNA: TGTGCCAGCAGCTTAGGCGCAGGGTGGGCCCTTGAAGCTTTCTTT
CDR3: CASSLGAGWALEAFF